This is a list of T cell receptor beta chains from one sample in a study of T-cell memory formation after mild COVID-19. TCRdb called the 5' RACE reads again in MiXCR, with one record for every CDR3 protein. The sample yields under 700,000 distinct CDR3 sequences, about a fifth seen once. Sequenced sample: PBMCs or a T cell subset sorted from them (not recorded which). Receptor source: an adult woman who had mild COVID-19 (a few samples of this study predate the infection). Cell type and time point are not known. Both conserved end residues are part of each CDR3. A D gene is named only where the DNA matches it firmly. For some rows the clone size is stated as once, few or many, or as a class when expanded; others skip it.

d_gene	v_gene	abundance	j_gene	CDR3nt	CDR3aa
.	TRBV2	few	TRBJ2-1	TGTGCCAGCAGTACAGTATCCCCTAACAATGAGCAGTTCTTC	CASSTVSPNNEQFF
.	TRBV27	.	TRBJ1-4	TGTGCCAGCAGTCGGTTGGGTGAGGGACCCTCGGATAATGAAAAACTGTTTTTT	CASSRLGEGPSDNEKLFF
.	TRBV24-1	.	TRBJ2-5	TGTGCCACCAGTGATCCGGGTTTGGAGACCCAGTACTTC	CATSDPGLETQYF
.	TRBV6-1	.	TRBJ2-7	TGTGCCAGCAGTGTCGACCGGGGTCAGACCTACGAGCAGTACTTC	CASSVDRGQTYEQYF
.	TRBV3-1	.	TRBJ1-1	TGTGCCAGCAGCCCCAACGTCGGCACTGAAGCTTTCTTT	CASSPNVGTEAFF
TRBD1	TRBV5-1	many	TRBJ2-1	TGCGCCAGCAGCGGCCTGGGTGAGGGGGCTTCCCACAATGAGCAGTTCTTC	CASSGLGEGASHNEQFF
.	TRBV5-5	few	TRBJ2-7	TGTGCCAGCAGCGGCCATGAGGGGGTTTCCTTTTACGAGCAGTACTTC	CASSGHEGVSFYEQYF
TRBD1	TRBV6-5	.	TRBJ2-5	TGTGCCAGCAGTGTCGACAGGGGTTTGGAGACCCAGTACTTC	CASSVDRGLETQYF
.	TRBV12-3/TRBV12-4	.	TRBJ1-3	TGTGCCAGCACGGTCAATCCGTCTGGAAACACCATATATTTT	CASTVNPSGNTIYF
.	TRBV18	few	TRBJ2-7	TGTGCCAGCTCACCACAACAGTACGAGCAGTACTTC	CASSPQQYEQYF
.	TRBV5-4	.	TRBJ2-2	TGTGCCAGCAGCCCCGCCAACAGGGGGGGGCCCGGGGAGCTGTTTTTT	CASSPANRGGPGELFF
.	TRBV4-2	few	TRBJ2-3	TGTGCCAGCAGCGATCAGGGGTCAGATACGCAGTATTTT	CASSDQGSDTQYF
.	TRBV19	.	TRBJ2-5	TGTGCCAGTAAGGATCGGGCCGTCGCCCAAGAGACCCAGTACTTC	CASKDRAVAQETQYF
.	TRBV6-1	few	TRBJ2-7	TGTGCCACGGGGCGGTACGAGCAGTACTTC	CATGRYEQYF
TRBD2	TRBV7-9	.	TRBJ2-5	TGTGCCAGCAGCTGGGGGACTAGCGGCCAAGAGACCCAGTACTTC	CASSWGTSGQETQYF
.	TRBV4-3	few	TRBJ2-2	TGCGCCAGCAGCGCTCAGGGGAGGGGGGAGCTGTTTTTT	CASSAQGRGELFF
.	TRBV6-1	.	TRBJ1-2	TGTGCCGAACGCTCCCACCGCTATGGCTACACCTTC	CAERSHRYGYTF
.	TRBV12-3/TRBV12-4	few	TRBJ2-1	TGTGCCAGCAGTTCTCAAGCGTACAATGAGCAGTTCTTC	CASSSQAYNEQFF
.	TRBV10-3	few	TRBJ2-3	TGTGCCATCAGCAGCTCGACCGGGACCCCCCGTGCTACGCAGTATTTT	CAISSSTGTPRATQYF